This T cell receptor (delta chain) emerged from a study of gamma-delta chains in newborns, infants, children. At the level of the study: Microbial exposure reportedly drives polyclonal innate γδ T cell expansion after birth.

Germline V gene data show CDR1 as TSWWSYY and CDR2 as QGS. V lost 0 bases and J lost 2; bases outside the gene matches: 17. This CDR3 spans 21 amino acids. TCRdb re-called the reads using CATT. The data show over 950 delta-chain clones, with approximately 3.3% seen just once and 20% to 30% held by the top ten. Input material: blood. The V call is TRDV1, the J call TRDJ1, with TRDD3 matching 11 bases. The sequence came from a child who was a newborn, infant or young child, either healthy, febrile or measles-vaccinated (not recorded which). The CDR3 nucleotides are TGTGCTCTTGGGGAACTAAGAGTAGCTGGGGGATACCGGGCCTGGACCGATAAACTCATCTTT. This translates into CALGELRVAGGYRAWTDKLIF.